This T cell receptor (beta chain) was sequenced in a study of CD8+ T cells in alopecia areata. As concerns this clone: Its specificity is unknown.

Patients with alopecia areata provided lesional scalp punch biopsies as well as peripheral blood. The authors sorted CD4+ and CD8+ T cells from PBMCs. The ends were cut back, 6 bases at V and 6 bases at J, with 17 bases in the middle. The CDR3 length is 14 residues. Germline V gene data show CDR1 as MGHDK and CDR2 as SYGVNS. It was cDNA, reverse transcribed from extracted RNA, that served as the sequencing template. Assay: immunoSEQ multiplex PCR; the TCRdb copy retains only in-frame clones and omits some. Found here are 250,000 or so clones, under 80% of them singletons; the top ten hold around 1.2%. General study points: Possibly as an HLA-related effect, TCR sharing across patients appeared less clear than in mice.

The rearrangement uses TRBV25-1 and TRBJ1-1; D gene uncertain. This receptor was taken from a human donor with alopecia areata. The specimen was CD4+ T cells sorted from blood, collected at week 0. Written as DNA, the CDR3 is TGTGCCAGCAGGGGTCCGTGGCGGGTCGCTGAAGCTTTCTTT. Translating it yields CASRGPWRVAEAFF.